Detailed here is one TCR beta chain. The target antigen is unknown. The sample is drawn from a study of OX40 agonist ivuxolimab in advanced cancers. Study overall: Dose-escalation patients were diagnosed with hepatocellular carcinoma, melanoma, renal cell cancer or head and neck cancer.

Whole-study results and caveats: Relative to CD4+, CD8+ T cells held more expanded clones on average.

Generated by immunoSEQ multiplex PCR, the TCRdb table keeps only in-frame clones and is missing some. In the table there are tens of thousands of clones, approximately 81% of which are singletons. Sequenced here: CD4+ or CD8+ T cells sorted from blood, sampled in a trial of the OX40 agonist ivuxolimab. This TCR was recovered from an adult with an advanced solid tumor such as melanoma, head and neck, liver or kidney cancer.

For the CDR3, the DNA is TGCGCCAGCAGCCTAGGCCAGGGACGCCGAAAGGTCCTCCACTTT. Protein product: CASSLGQGRRKVLHF. V usage is TRBV4-1 and J usage is TRBJ1-6; weak D call: TRBD1 (5 bases). Looked up from germline, CDR1 is MGHRA and CDR2 is YSYEKL. The CDR3 consists of 15 residues. V was trimmed by 4 bases and J by 15 bases, leaving 22 bases between them.